This TCR beta chain is from a study of T cell responses to AZD1222 COVID-19 vaccine. The assay was immunoSEQ multiplex PCR, and TCRdb's table has in-frame clones only and misses some. This sample has some 160,000 clones, with over 85% found just once. This TCR came from an adult in good health. Sequenced here: peripheral blood, sampled on day 0 of AZD1222 vaccination.

CDR3 amino acids: CASSRARDLQYNEQFF. The CDR3 DNA reads as TGCGCCAGCAGCAGGGCGCGGGACCTACAATACAATGAGCAGTTCTTC. This chain uses TRBV5-1 with TRBJ2-1, with D tentatively TRBD2 (6 bases). This CDR3 is 16 amino acids long. Germline-derived CDR1 and CDR2 are SGHRS and YFSETQ. The ends were cut back, 4 bases at V and 4 bases at J, with 18 bases in the middle.